A selection of T cell receptor beta chains follows, all from one sample in a study of blood T cell repertoires in COVID-19. Only in-frame clones appear in the TCRdb table, and some are missing; sequencing was by immunoSEQ multiplex PCR. The table records approximately 310,000 clones, around 90% of them present only once. Sequenced sample: peripheral blood. Source of these receptors: a middle-aged man with active or convalescent COVID-19. The CDR3 runs from the conserved cysteine through the conserved F or W. D genes are given only for firm matches. Only part of the rows carry a size: once, few, many, or a class if the clone is expanded.

j_call clone_size d_call v_call cdr3_nt cdr3_aa
TRBJ1-2 NA TRBD1 TRBV7-9 TGTGCCAGCAGCCCCTCTGACAGGGTGAAGGCCTATGGCTACACCTTC CASSPSDRVKAYGYTF
TRBJ1-3 NA NA TRBV4-1 TGCGCCAGCAGTCCAAGGTCCCCACAGGGCTCTGGAAACACCATATATTTT CASSPRSPQGSGNTIYF
TRBJ2-7 NA TRBD1 TRBV6-6 TGTGCCAGCAACCTCGGACAGGGCTTCCACGAGCAGTACTTC CASNLGQGFHEQYF
TRBJ2-5 NA NA TRBV7-9 TGTGCCAGCAGCTTAGCCTCGGTACGGGAGACCCAGTACTTC CASSLASVRETQYF
TRBJ2-3 NA TRBD1 TRBV5-4 TGTGCCAGCAGCCTCAGACAGGGGTCAGATACGCAGTATTTT CASSLRQGSDTQYF
TRBJ2-3 NA TRBD1 TRBV28 TGTGCCACCTCGAACAGGGGGGTCACAGATACGCAGTATTTT CATSNRGVTDTQYF
TRBJ1-3 NA NA TRBV5-6 TGTGCCAGCAGCTTCAGGGGCGCTGGAAACACCATATATTTT CASSFRGAGNTIYF
TRBJ2-1 NA TRBD1 TRBV14 TGTGCCAGCAGCCAGATCCCGGGACAGGGTGACAATGAGCAGTTCTTC CASSQIPGQGDNEQFF
TRBJ2-1 NA NA TRBV9 TGTGCCAGCAGCCCTGCGGGGAGCTCCTACAATGAGCAGTTCTTC CASSPAGSSYNEQFF
TRBJ2-6 NA NA TRBV19 TGTGCCTCCGCTCAGGACTCTGGGGCCAACGTCCTGACTTTC CASAQDSGANVLTF
TRBJ1-2 NA TRBD1 TRBV10-2 TGCGCCAGCAGTGGGACAGGGGGTATGGGTGGCTACACCTTC CASSGTGGMGGYTF
TRBJ1-6 few NA TRBV7-2 TGTGCCAGCAGCTTAGAGGTCGCAGGCCCGCATAATTCACCCCTCCACTTT CASSLEVAGPHNSPLHF
TRBJ1-1 NA NA TRBV5-1 TGCGCCAGCAGTTTCGAGGGCACTGAAGCTTTCTTT CASSFEGTEAFF
TRBJ1-1 few TRBD1 TRBV10-1 TGCGCCAGCAGACTACAGGGGGACACTGAAGCTTTCTTT CASRLQGDTEAFF
TRBJ1-1 NA NA TRBV5-6 TGTGCCAGCAGGGGAGCGGGTGAAGCTTTCTTT CASRGAGEAFF
TRBJ2-1 NA TRBD1 TRBV24-1 TGTGCCACCAGTGATTTCAAACAGGGGGCGGGAAATGAGCAGTTCTTC CATSDFKQGAGNEQFF
TRBJ1-6 NA TRBD1 TRBV5-1 TGCGCCAGCAGCATTACAGGGGGTCCTGATTCACCCCTCCACTTT CASSITGGPDSPLHF
TRBJ1-2 few NA TRBV19 TGTGCCAGTAGACAAGGGGGACTACGGGGCTACACCTTC CASRQGGLRGYTF
TRBJ1-4 NA NA TRBV6-5 TGTGCCAGTTGGGGGCACGGATTCGGAAACGAAAAACTGTTTTTT CASWGHGFGNEKLFF
TRBJ2-2 NA NA TRBV19 TGTGCCAGTAGTATAGCCCGATGGGAGACCGGGGAGCTGTTTTTT CASSIARWETGELFF
TRBJ1-1 NA NA TRBV3-1/TRBV3-2 TGTGCCAGCAGCCATTTACAGGGAGACACTGAAGCTTTCTTT CASSHLQGDTEAFF
TRBJ2-1 NA NA TRBV5-4 TGTGCCAGCAGCACCGAAGCAGGGGCTACCTACAATGAGCAGTTCTTC CASSTEAGATYNEQFF
TRBJ2-1 NA TRBD2 TRBV19 TGTGCCAGTACCGCGGGGCGAGGACTAGCGGGGGGCTACAATGAGCAGTTCTTC CASTAGRGLAGGYNEQFF
TRBJ1-2 NA TRBD1 TRBV5-1 TGCGCCAGCAGCGGGGGGACAGCTAACTATGGCTACACCTTC CASSGGTANYGYTF
TRBJ1-1 NA NA TRBV29-1 TGCACCGGACTGGGGGGTCGAACTGAAGCTTTCTTT CTGLGGRTEAFF
TRBJ1-5 NA TRBD1 TRBV28 TGTGCCAGCAGCCCCACCGACAGGGGGTGGCAGCCCCAGCATTTT CASSPTDRGWQPQHF
TRBJ1-4 once NA TRBV5-1 TGCGCCAGCAGCGCGAGTCCAGGGGACGAAAAACTGTTTTTT CASSASPGDEKLFF
TRBJ1-1 NA TRBD1 TRBV19 TGTGCCAGTAGTGCAGTGGGGGACAGGGCGGCGGACACTGAAGCTTTCTTT CASSAVGDRAADTEAFF
TRBJ1-3 once NA TRBV7-2 TGTGCCAGCAGCTTAGTGGGAGGGGCTGGAAACACCATATATTTT CASSLVGGAGNTIYF
TRBJ2-5 NA NA TRBV5-6 TGTGCCAGCAGCCTGGGACGCTCCAGGGCCCAGTACTTC CASSLGRSRAQYF
TRBJ2-6 once NA TRBV5-4 TGTGCCAGCAGCGCCTTGGCAGGGGCTGGGGCCAACGTCCTGACTTTC CASSALAGAGANVLTF
TRBJ1-1 NA TRBD1 TRBV7-2 TGTGCCAGCAGCACCTGGACAGGGAACACTGAAGCTTTCTTT CASSTWTGNTEAFF
TRBJ1-5 NA NA TRBV28 TGTGCCAGCAGTTTAGGCGACCTAGGTCAGCATTTT CASSLGDLGQHF
TRBJ1-2 NA NA TRBV5-6 TGTGCCAGCAGCTTAGGATGGGCAGGTCCTTTCGGCTACACCTTC CASSLGWAGPFGYTF
TRBJ1-2 NA TRBD1 TRBV7-9 TGTGCCAGCAGCTTAGCGAGGGGACAGGGTATGAACGGCTACACCTTC CASSLARGQGMNGYTF
TRBJ1-2 NA NA TRBV27 TGTGCCAGCAGTTGGGGGCCTCCGGGCTATGGCTACACCTTC CASSWGPPGYGYTF
TRBJ2-5 NA TRBD2 TRBV28 TGTGCCAGCAGTTCAGGCTGGGCCCCGGGCGGGGGAGAGACCCAGTACTTC CASSSGWAPGGGETQYF
TRBJ2-1 NA TRBD2 TRBV24-1 TGTGCCACCAGTGACCATACGACTAGCGGGGGGGTCAATGAGCAGTTCTTC CATSDHTTSGGVNEQFF
TRBJ2-7 NA NA TRBV3-1/TRBV3-2 TGTGCCAGCAGCCAAGGGGGGGGCAGGGCTTACTACGAGCAGTACTTC CASSQGGGRAYYEQYF
TRBJ1-4 NA NA TRBV28 TGTGCCAGCAGATCGCAGGGTGGTGAAAAACTGTTTTTT CASRSQGGEKLFF
TRBJ2-2 NA NA TRBV5-4 TGTGCCAGCAGCTTTCGGACTGGTGGGGCCGGGGAGCTGTTTTTT CASSFRTGGAGELFF
TRBJ1-3 NA NA TRBV9 TGTGCCAGCAGCCGGGATTCCACTCAAGACACCATATATTTT CASSRDSTQDTIYF
TRBJ2-3 NA NA TRBV7-3 TGTGCCAGCAGCCCAAGCACAGATACGCAGTATTTT CASSPSTDTQYF
TRBJ1-1 NA NA TRBV6-5 TGTGCCAGCAGTCATTCCAGCAGGGGCGACACTGAAGCTTTCTTT CASSHSSRGDTEAFF
TRBJ1-4 NA NA TRBV28 TGTGCCCGCCGGCATCCCGGGGGGGGCGGGGGCGAAAAACTGTTTTTT CARRHPGGGGGEKLFF
TRBJ2-3 NA NA TRBV4-3 TGCGCCAGCAGCCAAGGTGCGGACACTAGCACAGATACGCAGTATTTT CASSQGADTSTDTQYF
TRBJ1-5 NA TRBD1 TRBV7-2 TGTGCCAGCAGCGCGGGACAGGGGGTATATAGCAATCAGCCCCAGCATTTT CASSAGQGVYSNQPQHF